What follows describes a single T cell receptor (beta chain). The antigen is not known. The sample belongs to a study of cytomegalovirus exposure and HLA in healthy donors. Background on the study: An earlier analysis identified 117 million unique TCR beta sequences in approximately 190 million T cells.

In the PCR, 60 Vbeta and 13 Jbeta primers were used. Clones were read by immunoSEQ multiplex PCR, and TCRdb kept only the in-frame ones, dropping some. The sample yields 150,000 to 200,000 clones, over 75% seen once. Unrecorded immune exposures were likely, despite nominal health at sampling. Trimming stripped 4 bases from V and 3 bases from J, with 14 bases between. The CDR3 totals 15 residues. CDR1 is SGDLS and CDR2 is YYNGEE in the germline V gene. Broader study findings: Later analysis identified several of the most significant clusters that appeared linked to common viral pathogens. Being productive about 87% or about 30% of the time was typical of most TCR beta V segments in an earlier analysis.

What was sequenced was PBMCs. The sequence came from a man between 18 and 29 years old in good health and CMV-seropositive. The chain uses TRBV9 and TRBJ1-3; no firm D call. This chain's CDR3 is CASSPTPGNGNTIYF. The CDR3 DNA is TGTGCCAGCAGCCCAACTCCAGGCAATGGAAACACCATATATTTT.